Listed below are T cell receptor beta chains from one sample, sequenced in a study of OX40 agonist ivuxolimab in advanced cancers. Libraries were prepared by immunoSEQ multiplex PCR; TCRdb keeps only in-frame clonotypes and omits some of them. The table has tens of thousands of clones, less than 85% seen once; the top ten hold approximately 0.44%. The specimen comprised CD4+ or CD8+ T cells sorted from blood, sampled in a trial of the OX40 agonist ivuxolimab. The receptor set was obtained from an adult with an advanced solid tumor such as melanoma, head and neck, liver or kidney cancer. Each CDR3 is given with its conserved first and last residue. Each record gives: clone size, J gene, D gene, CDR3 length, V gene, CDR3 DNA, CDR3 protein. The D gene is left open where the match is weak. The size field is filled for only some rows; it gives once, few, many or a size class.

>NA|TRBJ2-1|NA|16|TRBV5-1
TGCGCCAGCAGCCGCGAAGCGCGGGGCCACCAAAATGAGCAGTTCTTC
CASSREARGHQNEQFF
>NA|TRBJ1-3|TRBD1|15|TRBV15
TGTGCCACCAGCAGAACCCGGGACAGCGGAAACACCATATATTTT
CATSRTRDSGNTIYF
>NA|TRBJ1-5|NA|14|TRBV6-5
TGTGCCAGCAGTTACTCGTCCGACTCTAGGCCCCAGCATTTT
CASSYSSDSRPQHF
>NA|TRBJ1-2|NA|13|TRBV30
TGTGCCTGGAGTCTGGGACCTGGCTATGGCTACACCTTC
CAWSLGPGYGYTF
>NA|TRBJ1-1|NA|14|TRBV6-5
TGTGCCAGCAGTTACGTCCCAGGGTCGGGTGAAGCTTTCTTT
CASSYVPGSGEAFF
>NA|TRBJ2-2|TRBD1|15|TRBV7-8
TGTGCCAGCCGCCGGGGACAGGGATATACCGGGGAGCTGTTTTTT
CASRRGQGYTGELFF
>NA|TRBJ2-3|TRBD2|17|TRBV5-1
TGCGCCAGCAGCGTTAGCGGGGGGACCTCTAGCACAGATACGCAGTATTTT
CASSVSGGTSSTDTQYF
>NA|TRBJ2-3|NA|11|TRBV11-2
TGTGCCAGCTCAAGCACAGATACGCAGTATTTT
CASSSTDTQYF
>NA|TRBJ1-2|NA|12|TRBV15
TGTGCCACCAGCACCGACAGCTATGGCTACACCTTC
CATSTDSYGYTF
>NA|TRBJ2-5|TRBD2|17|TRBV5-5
TGTGCCAGCAGCTTTCGACTAGCGGGAGGCCCGTCGGAGACCCAGTACTTC
CASSFRLAGGPSETQYF
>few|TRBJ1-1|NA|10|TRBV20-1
TGCAGTGCTAGAGGAGACTCGGCGGTATTC
CSARGDSAVF
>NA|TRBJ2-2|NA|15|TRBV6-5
TGTGCCAGCAGGGGAAGGGACACTAACACCGGGGAGCTGTTTTTT
CASRGRDTNTGELFF
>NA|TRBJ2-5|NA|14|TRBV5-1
TGCGCCAGCAGCTTGGGGGTCAGGGCGGAGACCCAGTACTTC
CASSLGVRAETQYF
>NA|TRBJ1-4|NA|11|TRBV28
TGTGCCAGCAGCGCACCTGAAAAATTGTTTTTT
CASSAPEKLFF
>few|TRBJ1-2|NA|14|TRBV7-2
TGTGCCAGCAGCTTGACTTGGGGGGAGGATGGCTACACCTTC
CASSLTWGEDGYTF
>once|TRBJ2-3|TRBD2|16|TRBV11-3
TGTGCCAGCAGCCCTGGGACTAGCGGGGGCCTAGATACGCAGTATTTT
CASSPGTSGGLDTQYF
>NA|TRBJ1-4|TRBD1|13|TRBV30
TGTGCCTGGAGTAGAGGGGGCCCTGAAAAACTGTTTTTT
CAWSRGGPEKLFF
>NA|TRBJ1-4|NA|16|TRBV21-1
TGTGCCAGCAGCTCCCGGACAGGGGAGTACGGGGAAAAACTGTTTTTT
CASSSRTGEYGEKLFF
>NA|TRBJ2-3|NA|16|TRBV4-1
TGCGCCAGCAGCCAGGGTACAGGGTCCCCGGCAGATACGCAGTATTTT
CASSQGTGSPADTQYF
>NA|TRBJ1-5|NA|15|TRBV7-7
TGTGCCAGCAGCCGACCGGGACGGAGCAATCAGCCCCAGCATTTT
CASSRPGRSNQPQHF
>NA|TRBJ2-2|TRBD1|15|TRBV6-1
TGTGCCAGCAGTGGGACAGGTTATAACACCGGGGAGCTGTTTTTT
CASSGTGYNTGELFF
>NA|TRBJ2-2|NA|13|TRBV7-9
TGTGCCAGCAGCTTAGGCGCGGCCGGGGAGCTGTTTTTT
CASSLGAAGELFF
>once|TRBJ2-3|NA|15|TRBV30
TGTGCCTGGAGGCATGGACAGACAGACACAGATACGCAGTATTTT
CAWRHGQTDTDTQYF
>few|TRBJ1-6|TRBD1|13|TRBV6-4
TGTGCCAGCAGTCTTACAGGGGCCGCCAGCCTCCACTTT
CASSLTGAASLHF
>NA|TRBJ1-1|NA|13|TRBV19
TGTGCCAGTATAAGTCAGGGGACCACTGAAGCTTTCTTT
CASISQGTTEAFF
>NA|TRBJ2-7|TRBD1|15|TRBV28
TGTGCCAGCAGCCTACCGGGACAGAGAGCCTACGAGCAGTACTTC
CASSLPGQRAYEQYF
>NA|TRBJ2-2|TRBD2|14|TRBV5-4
TGTGCCAGCAGCTTGGGGGGGAGGGCCGGGGAGCTGTTTTTT
CASSLGGRAGELFF
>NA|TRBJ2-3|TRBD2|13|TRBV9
TGTGCCAGCAGCACTAGCGTTTTGGATACGCAGTATTTT
CASSTSVLDTQYF
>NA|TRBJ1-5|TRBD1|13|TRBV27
TGTGCCAGCAGTATACTAAAGGACAGGGCCCAGCATTTT
CASSILKDRAQHF
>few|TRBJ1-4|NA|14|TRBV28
TGTGCCAGCAGTATCGGAGGACGGGATGAAAAACTGTTTTTT
CASSIGGRDEKLFF
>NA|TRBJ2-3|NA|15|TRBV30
TGTGCCTGGAGTAAGGCGAGCGGGAGCACAGATACGCAGTATTTT
CAWSKASGSTDTQYF
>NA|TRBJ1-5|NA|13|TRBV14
TGTGCCAGCAGCCAAGATCTTGGGGGGCCCCAGCATTTT
CASSQDLGGPQHF
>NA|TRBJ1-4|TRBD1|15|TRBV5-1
TGCGCCAGCAGTTTGTACAGGGGAGGTAATGAAAAACTGTTTTTT
CASSLYRGGNEKLFF
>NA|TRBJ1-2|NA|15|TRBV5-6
TGTGCCAGCAGCTTCGGCAGGACTTTCGTCTATGGCTACACCTTC
CASSFGRTFVYGYTF
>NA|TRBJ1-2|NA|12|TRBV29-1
TGCAGCGTTGGGGACATCCGGGAGGGCTACACCTTC
CSVGDIREGYTF
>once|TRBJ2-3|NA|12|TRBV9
TGTGCCAGCATTCCCCCCGCAGATACGCAGTATTTT
CASIPPADTQYF
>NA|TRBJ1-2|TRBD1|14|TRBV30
TGTGCCTCCATCTGGACAGGGGGGTTCTATGGCTACACCTTC
CASIWTGGFYGYTF
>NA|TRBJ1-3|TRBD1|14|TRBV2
TGTGCCAGCAGAGACAGGGTTTCTGGAAACACCATATATTTT
CASRDRVSGNTIYF
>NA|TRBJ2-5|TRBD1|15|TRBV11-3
TGTGCCAGCAGCTCGCGGACAGGGGGCGGGGAGACCCAGTACTTC
CASSSRTGGGETQYF
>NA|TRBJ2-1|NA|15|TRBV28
TGTGCCAGCAGTTCCATAGGAGGAGTTGGCAATGAGCAGTTCTTC
CASSSIGGVGNEQFF
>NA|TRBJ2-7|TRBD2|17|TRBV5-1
TGCGCCAGCAGCTTGGTGCCTAGCGGGAGTGCTTCCTACGAGCAGTACTTC
CASSLVPSGSASYEQYF
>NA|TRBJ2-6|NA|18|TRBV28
TGTGCCAGCAGTTTATCGGGTTCGACTCCCTCTGGGGCCAACGTCCTGACTTTC
CASSLSGSTPSGANVLTF
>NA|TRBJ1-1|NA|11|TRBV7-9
TGTGCCAGCAGCTTAGGTCTGGAAGCTTTCTTT
CASSLGLEAFF
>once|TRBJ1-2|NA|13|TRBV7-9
TGTGCCAGCAGCTTATCCCAAGCTCATGGCTACACCTTC
CASSLSQAHGYTF
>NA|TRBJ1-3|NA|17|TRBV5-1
TGCGCCAGCAGCTCGACGGACGGGCAGAGCTCTGGAAACACCATATATTTT
CASSSTDGQSSGNTIYF
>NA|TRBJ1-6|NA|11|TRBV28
TGTGCCAGGCTTGACCCTCAGACCCTCCACTTT
CARLDPQTLHF
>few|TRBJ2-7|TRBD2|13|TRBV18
TGTGCCAGCTCACCAACTAGCGGCTACGAGCAGTACTTC
CASSPTSGYEQYF
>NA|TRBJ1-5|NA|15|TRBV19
TGTGCCAGTACTCTAGACGGGGGGTTCAATCAGCCCCAGCATTTT
CASTLDGGFNQPQHF
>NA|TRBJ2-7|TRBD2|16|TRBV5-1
TGCGCCAGCAGCTCCCGGTTGGCGGGAGGCAAGGGCGAGCAGTACTTC
CASSSRLAGGKGEQYF
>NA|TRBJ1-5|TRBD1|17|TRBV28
TGTGCCAGCACCCAGAACAGTCCTAGGACAGGGGGGCAGCCCCAGCATTTT
CASTQNSPRTGGQPQHF
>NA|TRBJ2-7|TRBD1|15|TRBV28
TGTGCCAGCAGTAGGTGGGACAGGGGACTTGGCGAGCAGTACTTC
CASSRWDRGLGEQYF
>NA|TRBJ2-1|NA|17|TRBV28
TGTGCCAGCAGACCAAGGATAGGACTTAGCTCCTACAATGAGCAGTTCTTC
CASRPRIGLSSYNEQFF
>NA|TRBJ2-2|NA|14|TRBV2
TGTGCCAGCGCTCTAGCGAAGAACACCGGGGAGCTGTTTTTT
CASALAKNTGELFF
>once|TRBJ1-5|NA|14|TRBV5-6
TGTGCCAGCAGCTTGTTAGGGGCCAATCAGCCCCAGCATTTT
CASSLLGANQPQHF
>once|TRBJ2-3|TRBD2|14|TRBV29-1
TGCAGCGTTGCTCGGACTAGCCTCACAGATACGCAGTATTTT
CSVARTSLTDTQYF